This record looks at one T cell receptor beta chain sequence and its context. The authors reverse transcribed roughly 0.5 to 1 ug RNA with random hexamers. The method of amplification for TCR beta CDR3 was immunoSEQ multiplex PCR, covering 54 Vbeta and 13 Jbeta. Each CDR3 protein is one row after TCRdb ran MiXCR on the immunoSEQ multiplex PCR reads. The sample has under 200,000 distinct CDR3 sequences; about 95% are singletons. Bulk CD8+ and CD4+ cells came from magnetic negative isolation; CD8+ TEMRA by FACS. The data stem from a study of CD8 T cells in Susac syndrome. V shed 6 bases, J shed 6 bases, and the junction held 6 bases outside the gene matches. The CDR3 contains 12 residues. CDR1 and CDR2 (germline): SQVTM, ANQGSEA.

The TCR was taken from a human donor with multiple sclerosis. This chain uses TRBV29-1 with TRBJ1-2; 8 bases fit TRBD1. The sequencing input was CD8+ T cells from PBMCs. The CDR3, as DNA: TGCAGCGTCCCCGGACAGGGAGATGGCTACACCTTC. This sequence encodes CSVPGQGDGYTF.